This T cell receptor beta chain was obtained from a study of blood T cell repertoires in COVID-19. Across the study: In each case, the material was cDNA or gDNA derived from T cells, B-cell-depleted T cells, or PBMCs.

Authors' data handling: Estimation of nucleated cell counts relied on the amplification of reference gene primers. Produced via immunoSEQ multiplex PCR; TCRdb's table is partial and in-frame only. V, J and clone size reflect that table, while D and trimming were determined from the DNA. Found here are 130,000 or so clones, roughly 88% of them singletons; the top ten hold 1.5%. This clone came up a few times. The ends were cut back, 4 bases at V and 2 bases at J, with 6 bases in the middle. In germline, CDR1 is MNHEY, CDR2 SMNVEV (reference sequence). The CDR3 length is 13 residues. This chain links TRBV27 with TRBJ1-3; a weak D match, TRBD1 (5 bases). The specimen sequenced was peripheral blood. This clonotype was sampled from a woman in her fifties or sixties with acute or convalescent COVID-19. The CDR3: CASSSGPGNTIYF. CDR3 DNA sequence: TGTGCCAGCAGTTCAGGGCCTGGAAACACCATATATTTT.